The source of this T cell receptor (beta chain) is a study of shared clonotypes between healthy human individuals. The study, taken as a whole, reports: In general, naive subsets displayed greater estimated richness than memory subsets did.

A word on this clone: Its specificity is unknown.

Libraries were prepared by immunoSEQ multiplex PCR; TCRdb keeps only in-frame clonotypes and omits some of them. The sample lists nearly 2 million clones, over 85% occurring once. Positively selected for CCR7, the CD45RO-negative cells used as naive CD8 cells excluded terminally differentiated effector memory CD45RA+ cells. Input material: naive CD8+ T cells sorted from blood. The receptor's source is a young man in good health.

The CDR3 spells CASSRSRGSGNEQFF. CDR3 sequence (DNA): TGCGCCAGCAGCCGGAGTCGGGGTTCTGGCAATGAGCAGTTCTTC. The chain couples TRBV5-1 to TRBJ2-1, with a tentative D call TRBD2 (5 bases). CDR1 and CDR2 (germline): SGHRS, YFSETQ. V lost 4 bases, J lost 6 bases, and 17 bases lay in between. CDR3 length: 15 residues.